One T cell receptor beta chain is described in this entry. In the original processing: How many nucleated cells were present was estimated from reference gene primer amplification. The repertoire was sequenced with immunoSEQ multiplex PCR; TCRdb's copy has only in-frame clones and lacks some. Clone size and V and J calls were adopted from that table, with D and trimming inferred from the DNA. Of 350,000 to 450,000 clones detected, under 90% appear once; the ten largest clones hold 1.7%. The CDR3 spans 16 residues. After removal of 2 bases from V and 4 bases from J, the junction contained 5 bases not matched to a gene. Germline V gives CDR1 MNHNS, CDR2 SASEGT. These data originate in a study of blood T cell repertoires in COVID-19.

The sequenced sample consisted of PBMCs or T cells enriched from blood (not recorded which). The origin of this receptor is a woman in her twenties or thirties who had recovered from COVID-19. The chain uses TRBV6-1 and TRBJ2-7, with 13 bases fitting TRBD2. Here the CDR3 DNA reads TGTGCCAGCAGTGAACCCGGGACTAGCGGGGTTTACGAGCAGTACTTC. Translated: CASSEPGTSGVYEQYF.